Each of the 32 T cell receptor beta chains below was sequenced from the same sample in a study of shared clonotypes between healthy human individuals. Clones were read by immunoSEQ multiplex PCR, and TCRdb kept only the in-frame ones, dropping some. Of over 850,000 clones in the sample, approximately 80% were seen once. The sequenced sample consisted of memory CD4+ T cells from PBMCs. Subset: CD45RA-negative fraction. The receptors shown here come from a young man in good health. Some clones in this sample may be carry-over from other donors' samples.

The DNA of the CDR3 is TGTGCCAGCAGCCGGACTAGCGGGAGAGGGAGCTCCTACGAGCAGTACTTC. Encoded protein: CASSRTSGRGSSYEQYF. The chain employs TRBV9 and TRBJ2-7; 13 bases are a match to TRBD2. In germline, CDR1 is SGDLS, CDR2 YYNGEE. This CDR3 is 17 amino acids long. V lost 4 bases, J lost 0 bases, and 7 bases stayed unmatched.

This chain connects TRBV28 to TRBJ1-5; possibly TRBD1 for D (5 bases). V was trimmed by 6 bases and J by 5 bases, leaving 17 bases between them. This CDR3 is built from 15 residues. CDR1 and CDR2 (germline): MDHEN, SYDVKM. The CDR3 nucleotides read TGTGCCAGCAGCCTACTTGGGGGGGGATATCAGCCCCAGCATTTT. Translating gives CASSLLGGGYQPQHF.

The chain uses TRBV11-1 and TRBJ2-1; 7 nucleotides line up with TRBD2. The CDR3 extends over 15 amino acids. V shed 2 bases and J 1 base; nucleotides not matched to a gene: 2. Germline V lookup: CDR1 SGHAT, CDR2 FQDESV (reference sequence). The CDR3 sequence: CASSLNGRSYNEQFF. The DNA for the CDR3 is TGTGCCAGCAGCTTAAACGGGAGGTCCTACAATGAGCAGTTCTTC.

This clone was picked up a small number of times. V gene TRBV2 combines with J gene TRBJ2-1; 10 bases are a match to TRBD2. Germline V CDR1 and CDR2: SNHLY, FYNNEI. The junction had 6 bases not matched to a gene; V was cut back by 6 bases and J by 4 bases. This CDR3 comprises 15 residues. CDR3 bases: TGTGCCAGCAGGAGGGGACTAGCGATTTACAATGAGCAGTTCTTC. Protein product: CASRRGLAIYNEQFF.

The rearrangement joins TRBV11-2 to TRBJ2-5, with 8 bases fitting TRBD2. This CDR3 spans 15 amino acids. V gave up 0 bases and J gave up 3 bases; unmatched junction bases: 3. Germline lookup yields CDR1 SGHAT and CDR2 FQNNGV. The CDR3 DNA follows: TGTGCCAGCAGCTTAGACGGGACTAGAAAAGAGACCCAGTACTTC. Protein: CASSLDGTRKETQYF.

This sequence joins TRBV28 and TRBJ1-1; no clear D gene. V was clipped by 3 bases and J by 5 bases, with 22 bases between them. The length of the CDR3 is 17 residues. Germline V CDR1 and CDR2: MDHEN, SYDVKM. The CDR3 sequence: CASSFGRPWQDATEAFF. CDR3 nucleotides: TGTGCCAGCAGTTTTGGTCGCCCGTGGCAGGATGCTACTGAAGCTTTCTTT.

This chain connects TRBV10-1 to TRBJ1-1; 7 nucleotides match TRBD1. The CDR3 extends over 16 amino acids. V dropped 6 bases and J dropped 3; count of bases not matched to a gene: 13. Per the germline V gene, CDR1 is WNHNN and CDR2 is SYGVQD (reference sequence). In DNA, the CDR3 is TGCGCCAGCAGGCAACCCCCCCTACAGGGGTACACTGAAGCTTTCTTT. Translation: CASRQPPLQGYTEAFF.

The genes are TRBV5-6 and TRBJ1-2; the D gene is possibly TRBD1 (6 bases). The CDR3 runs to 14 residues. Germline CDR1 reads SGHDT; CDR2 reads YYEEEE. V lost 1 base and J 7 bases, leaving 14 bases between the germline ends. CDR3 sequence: CASSLLQGTSGYTF. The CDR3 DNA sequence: TGTGCCAGCAGCTTGTTACAGGGCACGTCTGGCTACACCTTC.

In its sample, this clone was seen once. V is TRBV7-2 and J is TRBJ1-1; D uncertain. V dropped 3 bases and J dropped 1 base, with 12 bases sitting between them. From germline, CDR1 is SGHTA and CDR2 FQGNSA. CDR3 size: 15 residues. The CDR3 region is CASSFPRTENTEAFF. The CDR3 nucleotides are TGTGCCAGCAGCTTCCCACGAACAGAGAACACTGAAGCTTTCTTT.

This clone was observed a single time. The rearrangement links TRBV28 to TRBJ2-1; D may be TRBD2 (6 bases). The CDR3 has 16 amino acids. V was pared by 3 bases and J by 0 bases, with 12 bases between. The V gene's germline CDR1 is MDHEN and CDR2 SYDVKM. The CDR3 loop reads CASSFWEVSSYNEQFF. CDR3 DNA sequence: TGTGCCAGCAGTTTTTGGGAGGTTAGCTCCTACAATGAGCAGTTCTTC. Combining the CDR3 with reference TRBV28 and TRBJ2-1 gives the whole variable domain DVKVTQSSRYLVKRTGEKVFLECVQDMDHENMFWYRQDPGLGLRLIYFSYDVKMKEKGDIPEGYSVSREKKERFSLILESASTNQTSMYLCASSFWEVSSYNEQFFGPGTRLTVL.

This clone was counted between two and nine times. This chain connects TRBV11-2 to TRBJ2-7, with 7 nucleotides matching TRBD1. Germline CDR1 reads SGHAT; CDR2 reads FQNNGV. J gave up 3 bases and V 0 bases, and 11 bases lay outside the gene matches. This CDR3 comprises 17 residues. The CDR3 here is CASSLEGVGTVFYEQYF. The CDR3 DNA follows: TGTGCCAGCAGCTTAGAGGGGGTTGGGACAGTGTTCTACGAGCAGTACTTC.

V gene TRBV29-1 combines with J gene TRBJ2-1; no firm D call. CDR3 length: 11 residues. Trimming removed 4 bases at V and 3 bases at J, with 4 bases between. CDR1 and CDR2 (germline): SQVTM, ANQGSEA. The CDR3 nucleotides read TGCAGCGTTGCCGTCTACAATGAGCAGTTCTTC. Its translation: CSVAVYNEQFF.

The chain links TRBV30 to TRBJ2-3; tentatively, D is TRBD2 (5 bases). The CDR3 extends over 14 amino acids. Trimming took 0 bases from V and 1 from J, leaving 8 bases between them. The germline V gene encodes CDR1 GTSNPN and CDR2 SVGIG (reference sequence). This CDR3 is CAWSVGSGTDTQYF. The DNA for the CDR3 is TGTGCCTGGAGTGTAGGTAGCGGCACAGATACGCAGTATTTT.

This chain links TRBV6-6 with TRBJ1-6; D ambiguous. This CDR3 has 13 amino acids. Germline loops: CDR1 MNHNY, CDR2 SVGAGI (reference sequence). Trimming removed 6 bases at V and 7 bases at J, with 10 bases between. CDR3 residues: CASSRVGNSPLHF. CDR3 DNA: TGTGCCAGCAGCCGCGTGGGCAATTCACCCCTCCACTTT.

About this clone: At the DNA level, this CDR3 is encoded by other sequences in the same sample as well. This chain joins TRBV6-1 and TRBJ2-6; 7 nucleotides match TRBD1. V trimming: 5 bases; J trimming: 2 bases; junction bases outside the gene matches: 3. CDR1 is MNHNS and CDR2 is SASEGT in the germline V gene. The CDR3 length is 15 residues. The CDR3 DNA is TGTGCCAGCAGTAAGCAGGGGGCTGGGGCCAACGTCCTGACTTTC. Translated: CASSKQGAGANVLTF.

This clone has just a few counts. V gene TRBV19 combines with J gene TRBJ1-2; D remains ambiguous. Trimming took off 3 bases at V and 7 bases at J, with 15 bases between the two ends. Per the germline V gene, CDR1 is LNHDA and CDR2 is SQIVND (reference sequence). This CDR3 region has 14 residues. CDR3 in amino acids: CASSIRGVAFGYTF. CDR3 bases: TGTGCCAGTAGTATCCGGGGTGTAGCTTTTGGCTACACCTTC.

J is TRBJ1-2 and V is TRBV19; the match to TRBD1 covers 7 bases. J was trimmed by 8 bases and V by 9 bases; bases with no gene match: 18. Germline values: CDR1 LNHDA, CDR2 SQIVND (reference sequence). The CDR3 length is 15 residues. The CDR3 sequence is CASLLKGAGEKGYTF. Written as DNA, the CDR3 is TGTGCCAGCCTGCTAAAGGGGGCCGGCGAGAAAGGCTACACCTTC.

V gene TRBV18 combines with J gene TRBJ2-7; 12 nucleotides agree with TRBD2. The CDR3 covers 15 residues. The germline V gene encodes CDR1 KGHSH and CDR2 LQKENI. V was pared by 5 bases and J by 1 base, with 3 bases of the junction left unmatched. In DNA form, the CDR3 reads TGTGCCAGCTCAGTGCTAGCGGGGGGGTCCTACGAGCAGTACTTC. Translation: CASSVLAGGSYEQYF.

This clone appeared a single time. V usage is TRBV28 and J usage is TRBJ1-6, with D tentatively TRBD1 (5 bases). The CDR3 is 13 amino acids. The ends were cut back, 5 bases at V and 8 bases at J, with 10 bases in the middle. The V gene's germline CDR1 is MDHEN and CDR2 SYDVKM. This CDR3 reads CASSPGAYSPLHF. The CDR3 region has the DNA TGTGCCAGCAGTCCCGGGGCGTATTCACCCCTCCACTTT.

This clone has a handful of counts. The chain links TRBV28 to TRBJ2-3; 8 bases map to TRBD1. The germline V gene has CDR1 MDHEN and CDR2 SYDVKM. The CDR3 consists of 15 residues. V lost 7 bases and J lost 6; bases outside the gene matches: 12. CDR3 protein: CASTLPDRTGDTQYF. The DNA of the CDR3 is TGTGCCAGCACCCTCCCGGACAGGACAGGGGATACGCAGTATTTT.

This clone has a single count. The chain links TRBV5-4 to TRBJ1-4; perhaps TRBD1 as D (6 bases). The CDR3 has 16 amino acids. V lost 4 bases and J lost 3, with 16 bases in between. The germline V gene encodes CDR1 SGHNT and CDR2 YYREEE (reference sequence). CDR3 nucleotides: TGTGCCAGCAGCCGGAAGGGGGGCGCGGCTAATGAAAAACTGTTTTTT. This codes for CASSRKGGAANEKLFF.

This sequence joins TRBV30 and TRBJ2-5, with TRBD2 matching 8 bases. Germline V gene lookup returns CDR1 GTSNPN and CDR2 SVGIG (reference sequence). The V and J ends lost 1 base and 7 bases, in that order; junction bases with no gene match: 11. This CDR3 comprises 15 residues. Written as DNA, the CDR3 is TGTGCCTGGAGTGGCGGATCCGGGAGGGCAGGGACCCAGTACTTC. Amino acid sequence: CAWSGGSGRAGTQYF.

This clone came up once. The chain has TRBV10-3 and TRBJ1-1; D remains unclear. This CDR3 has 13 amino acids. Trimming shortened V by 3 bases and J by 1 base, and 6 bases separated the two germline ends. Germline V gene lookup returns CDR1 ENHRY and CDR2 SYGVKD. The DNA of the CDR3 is TGTGCCATCAGTGATGAGAGGAACACTGAAGCTTTCTTT. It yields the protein CAISDERNTEAFF.

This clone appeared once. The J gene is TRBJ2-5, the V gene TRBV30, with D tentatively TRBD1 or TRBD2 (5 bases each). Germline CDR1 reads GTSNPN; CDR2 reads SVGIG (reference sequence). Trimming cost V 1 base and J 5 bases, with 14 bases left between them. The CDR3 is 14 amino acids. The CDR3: CAWSAGASRETQYF. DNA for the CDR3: TGTGCCTGGAGTGCCGGGGCTAGCCGGGAGACCCAGTACTTC.

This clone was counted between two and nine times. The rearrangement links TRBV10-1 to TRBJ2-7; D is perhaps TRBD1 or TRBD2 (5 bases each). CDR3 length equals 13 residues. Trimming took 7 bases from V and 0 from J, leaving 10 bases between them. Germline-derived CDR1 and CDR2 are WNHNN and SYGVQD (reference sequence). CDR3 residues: CASTWDRSYEQYF. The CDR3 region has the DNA TGCGCCAGCACCTGGGACCGCTCCTACGAGCAGTACTTC.

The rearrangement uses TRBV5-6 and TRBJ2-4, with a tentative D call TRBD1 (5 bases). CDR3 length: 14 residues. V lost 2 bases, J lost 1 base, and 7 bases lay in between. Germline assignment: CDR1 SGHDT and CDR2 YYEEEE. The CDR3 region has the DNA TGTGCCAGCAGCTTTTCAGGGGCCAAAAACATTCAGTACTTC. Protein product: CASSFSGAKNIQYF.

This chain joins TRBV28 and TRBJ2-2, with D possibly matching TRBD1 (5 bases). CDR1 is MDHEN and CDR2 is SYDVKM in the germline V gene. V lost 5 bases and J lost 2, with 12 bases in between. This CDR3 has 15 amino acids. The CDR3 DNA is TGTGCCAGCAGTATGGGCGACAGAAACACCGGGGAGCTGTTTTTT. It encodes CASSMGDRNTGELFF.

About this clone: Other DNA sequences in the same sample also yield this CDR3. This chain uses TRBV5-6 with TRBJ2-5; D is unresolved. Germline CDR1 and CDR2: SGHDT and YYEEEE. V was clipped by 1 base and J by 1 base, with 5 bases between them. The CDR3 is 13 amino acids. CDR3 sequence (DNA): TGTGCCAGCAGCTTGTATAGCCAAGAGACCCAGTACTTC. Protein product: CASSLYSQETQYF.

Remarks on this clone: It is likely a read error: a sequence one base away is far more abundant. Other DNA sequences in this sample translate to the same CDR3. The CDR3 spells CASSRNQPQHF. The CDR3, as DNA: TGTGCCAGCAGTCGTAATCAGCCCCAGCATTTT. V and J are TRBV28 and TRBJ1-5; unclear D gene. The CDR3 is 11 amino acids. V dropped 5 bases and J dropped 4 bases, with 3 bases sitting between them. Germline V CDR1 and CDR2: MDHEN, SYDVKM.

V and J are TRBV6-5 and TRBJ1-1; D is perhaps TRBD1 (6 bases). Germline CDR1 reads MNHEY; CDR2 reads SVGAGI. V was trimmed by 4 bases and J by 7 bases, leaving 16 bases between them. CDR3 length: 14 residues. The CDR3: CASSSPDRNIEAFF. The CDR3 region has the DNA TGTGCCAGCAGTTCCCCGGACAGAAATATTGAAGCTTTCTTT.

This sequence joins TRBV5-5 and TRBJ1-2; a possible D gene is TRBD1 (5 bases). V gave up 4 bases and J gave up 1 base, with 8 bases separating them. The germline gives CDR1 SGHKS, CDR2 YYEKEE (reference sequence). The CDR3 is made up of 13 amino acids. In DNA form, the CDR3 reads TGTGCCAGCAGCGGGACCGTTAACTATGGCTACACCTTC. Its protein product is CASSGTVNYGYTF.

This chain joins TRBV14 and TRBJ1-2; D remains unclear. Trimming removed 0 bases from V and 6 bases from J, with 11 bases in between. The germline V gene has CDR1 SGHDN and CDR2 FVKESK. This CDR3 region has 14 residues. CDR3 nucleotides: TGTGCCAGCAGCCAAGAAGGGATTGGGCATGGCTACACCTTC. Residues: CASSQEGIGHGYTF.